One and the same sample provided the 10 T cell receptor beta chains below, sequenced in a study of blood T cell repertoires in COVID-19. Sequenced by immunoSEQ multiplex PCR; TCRdb stores in-frame clones only, minus some. The repertoire holds around 60,000 clones, with about three quarters as singletons. Material: peripheral blood. These receptors came from a man under 40 with COVID-19, enrolled during active disease.

The chain carries TRBV4-1 and TRBJ2-7; 8 bases map to TRBD1. The V gene end was trimmed by 1 base and the J gene end by 4 bases; junction bases not matched to a gene: 3. Germline V gene lookup returns CDR1 MGHRA and CDR2 YSYEKL. This CDR3 region has 14 residues. CDR3 loop: CASSQAGGGYEQYF. For the CDR3, the DNA is TGCGCCAGCAGCCAAGCAGGGGGCGGGTACGAGCAGTACTTC.

The CDR3 nucleotides are TGTGCCAGCAGCTTAGGAGGGGGGGTGCCTAGAAACGGTAGCAATCAGCCCCAGCATTTT. Its protein product is CASSLGGGVPRNGSNQPQHF. The chain is built from TRBV7-6 and TRBJ1-5, with D perhaps matching TRBD1 (6 bases). This CDR3 is built from 20 residues. The germline CDR1 and CDR2 sequences are SGHVS and FNYEAQ. The ends were cut back, 1 base at V and 0 bases at J, with 22 bases in the middle.

V and J are TRBV6-1 and TRBJ1-1; no clear D. This CDR3 has 14 residues. V lost 2 bases, J lost 3 bases, and 10 bases lay in between. Germline V gene data show CDR1 as MNHNS and CDR2 as SASEGT. The CDR3 nucleotides are TGTGCCAGCAGTGAATTGGGCGCAGACACTGAAGCTTTCTTT. This encodes CASSELGADTEAFF.

The rearrangement joins TRBV7-2 to TRBJ2-2, with D possibly TRBD2 on 6 matching bases. Germline CDR1 SGHTA, CDR2 FQGNSA. V lost 3 bases and J lost 0, with 8 bases in between. This CDR3 has 15 amino acids. CDR3 sequence: CASSLGLSNTGELFF. Here the CDR3 DNA reads TGTGCCAGCAGCTTGGGACTGTCGAACACCGGGGAGCTGTTTTTT.

This sequence joins TRBV29-1 and TRBJ2-1; perhaps TRBD1 as D (5 bases). Germline CDR1 SQVTM, CDR2 ANQGSEA. Trimming removed 5 bases from V and 1 base from J, with 12 bases in between. This CDR3 contains 14 residues. DNA of the CDR3: TGCAGCGTTTTGGACACACTTTCCTACAATGAGCAGTTCTTC. It codes for CSVLDTLSYNEQFF.

This clone was seen a single time. This chain links TRBV29-1 with TRBJ1-2, with D possibly TRBD1 on 6 matching bases. This CDR3 has 14 residues. Germline CDR1 is SQVTM and CDR2 is ANQGSEA. Trimming left V 7 bases short and J 6 bases short, with 21 bases between. CDR3 amino acids: CSAQRGLRGHGYTF. The CDR3 DNA follows: TGCAGCGCCCAGAGAGGGTTGCGGGGGCATGGCTACACCTTC.

The J gene is TRBJ2-1, the V gene TRBV27; 10 nucleotides agree with TRBD2. The germline V gene encodes CDR1 MNHEY and CDR2 SMNVEV (reference sequence). J lost 6 bases, V lost 7 bases, and 9 bases had no gene match. CDR3 size: 15 residues. The CDR3 reads CASIQRGGLLNEQFF. CDR3 DNA sequence: TGTGCCAGCATCCAGCGGGGGGGCCTACTCAATGAGCAGTTCTTC.

The chain joins TRBV5-1 to TRBJ2-2; 11 nucleotides align to TRBD1. Germline assignment: CDR1 SGHRS and CDR2 YFSETQ. This CDR3 has 15 amino acids. V lost 3 bases to trimming and J lost 4 bases; unmatched junction nucleotides: 2. For the CDR3, the DNA is TGCGCCAGCAGCTCCGGGACAGGGGGCACCGGGGAGCTGTTTTTT. Its translation is CASSSGTGGTGELFF.

This sequence joins TRBV3-1 (or the pseudogene TRBV3-2) and TRBJ2-7; 9 bases line up with TRBD1. CDR1 and CDR2 (germline): LGHDT, YNNKEL (reference sequence). The V segment lost 6 bases and the J segment 6 bases; nucleotides outside the gene matches: 9. This CDR3 spans 14 amino acids. In DNA, the CDR3 is TGTGCCAGCAGGCAACAGGGGGCAGCAGCCGAGCAGTACTTC. Its translation: CASRQQGAAAEQYF.

The rearrangement links TRBV28 to TRBJ2-7; TRBD1 agrees at 8 bases. The length of the CDR3 is 15 residues. Germline CDR1 is MDHEN and CDR2 is SYDVKM. J was trimmed by 3 bases and V by 6 bases; bases with no gene match: 10. The DNA for the CDR3 is TGTGCCAGCAGCCCAGGGGGCAGAAACGGCTACGAGCAGTACTTC. It is translated as CASSPGGRNGYEQYF. The whole variable domain, remainder taken from reference TRBV28 and TRBJ2-7, is DVKVTQSSRYLVKRTGEKVFLECVQDMDHENMFWYRQDPGLGLRLIYFSYDVKMKEKGDIPEGYSVSREKKERFSLILESASTNQTSMYLCASSPGGRNGYEQYFGPGTRLTVT.